The 20 T cell receptor beta chains below were found in one sample sequenced in a study of T cells in Graves' hyperthyroidism and ophthalmopathy. The investigators amplified TCR beta CDR3 regions from RNA transcripts. The TCR CDR3 was amplified in a first-round RT-PCR using the HTBI primer set. TCRdb itself ran the multiplex PCR reads through MiXCR, one entry per CDR3 protein. The table has 480,000 or so distinct CDR3 sequences, around an eighth seen once. What was sequenced was blood. The receptors come from a woman under 30 with Graves' hyperthyroidism.

In its sample, this clonotype was seen many times. The chain joins TRBV30 to TRBJ1-1; 9 bases map to TRBD1. Trimming removed 3 bases from V and 5 bases from J; junction bases left unmatched: 1. The germline gives CDR1 GTSNPN, CDR2 SVGIG (reference sequence). The CDR3 loop spans 12 amino acids. The CDR3 spells CAWSGQGTEAFF. The CDR3 DNA sequence: TGTGCCTGGAGCGGACAGGGGACTGAAGCTTTCTTT.

In its sample, this clonotype was seen many times. The gene calls are TRBV2 and TRBJ2-1; D is unclear. Germline loops: CDR1 SNHLY, CDR2 FYNNEI. CDR3 length equals 14 residues. Trimming shortened V by 5 bases and J by 0 bases, and 8 bases separated the two germline ends. The CDR3: CASSRTVSYNEQFF. CDR3 sequence (DNA): TGTGCCAGCAGTCGAACGGTCTCCTACAATGAGCAGTTCTTC.

The table lists this clonotype with many counts. The chain uses TRBV27 and TRBJ1-5; 10 bases agree with TRBD1. The CDR3 is 18 amino acids. CDR1 and CDR2 from the germline V gene are MNHEY and SMNVEV (reference sequence). Trimming cost V 1 base and J 3 bases; bases outside gene matches: 9. CDR3 in amino acids: CASSLYPLDRGLNQPQHF. The CDR3 region has the DNA TGTGCCAGCAGTTTATACCCCCTTGACAGGGGGCTCAATCAGCCCCAGCATTTT.

Note on this clonotype: A much larger clone differs from this one at a single base, so this may be a read error. The chain links TRBV20-1 to TRBJ2-5, with 7 bases aligning to TRBD2. The CDR3 has 16 amino acids. CDR1 is DFQATT and CDR2 is SNEGSKA in the germline V gene (reference sequence). V gave up 0 bases and J gave up 5 bases; unmatched junction bases: 12. CDR3 DNA: TGCAGTGCTAGAGATCCAGGACTAGTGGGAGGGGAGACCCAGTACTTC. Translation: CSARDPGLVGGETQYF.

The table lists this clonotype with many counts. The chain carries TRBV2 and TRBJ2-1, with D perhaps TRBD2 (6 bases). This CDR3 region has 15 residues. V dropped 3 bases and J dropped 3 bases, with 12 bases sitting between them. Germline V gene data show CDR1 as SNHLY and CDR2 as FYNNEI. CDR3: CASSESSVFYNEQFF. CDR3 nucleotide sequence: TGTGCCAGCAGTGAGTCTAGCGTATTCTACAATGAGCAGTTCTTC. The complete variable domain, with remaining parts taken from reference TRBV2 and TRBJ2-1, reads EPEVTQTPSHQVTQMGQEVILRCVPISNHLYFYWYRQILGQKVEFLVSFYNNEISEKSEIFDDQFSVERPDGSNFTLKIRSTKLEDSAMYFCASSESSVFYNEQFFGPGTRLTVL.

The V and J genes are TRBV7-9 and TRBJ2-3; D tentatively fits TRBD1 or TRBD2 (5 bases each). The CDR3 has 15 residues. The germline V and J ends were trimmed by 7 bases and 6 bases, with 20 bases remaining between them. Germline V CDR1 and CDR2: SEHNR, FQNEAQ (reference sequence). As DNA, the CDR3 is TGTGCCAGCACTGCAGGGACCCAGCGAAGGGATACGCAGTATTTT. This encodes CASTAGTQRRDTQYF.

The chain carries TRBV4-2 and TRBJ1-2; D is perhaps TRBD1 (6 bases). The V gene lost 7 bases and the J gene lost 6 bases, with 15 bases spanning the gap. Germline loops: CDR1 LGHNA, CDR2 YNFKEQ. CDR3 length: 13 amino acids. CDR3 in DNA: TGTGCCAGCAAGCAGGGGCAGGGCGATGGCTACACCTTC. It codes for CASKQGQGDGYTF.

The table lists this clonotype with many counts. The V gene is TRBV12-3 or TRBV12-4, the J gene TRBJ1-2; TRBD1 agrees at 10 bases. V shed 5 bases, J shed 7 bases, and the junction held 7 bases outside the gene matches. The CDR3 covers 14 residues. In nucleotides, the CDR3 is TGTGCCAGCAGTGTAACCGGGACAGGGGTTGGCTACACCTTC. Translating gives CASSVTGTGVGYTF.

In its sample, this clonotype was seen once. With a much larger clone just one base away, this may be a read error. A read error is likely, as this CDR3 ends without the conserved phenylalanine or tryptophan. The chain uses TRBV5-5 and TRBJ1-5; 9 bases line up with TRBD1. The CDR3 is 15 amino acids. Germline assignment: CDR1 SGHKS and CDR2 YYEKEE (reference sequence). The V segment lost 4 bases and the J segment 2 bases; nucleotides outside the gene matches: 4. CDR3 DNA sequence: TGTGCCAGCAGCCATACAGGGGGCGGCAATCAGCCCCAGCATGTT. This gives the protein CASSHTGGGNQPQHV.

This clonotype was counted at least ten times. The chain couples TRBV11-2 to TRBJ1-2; D uncertain. CDR3 size: 15 residues. Trimming stripped 7 bases from V and 1 base from J, with 16 bases between. Per germline, CDR1 SGHAT and CDR2 FQNNGV. The CDR3 region is CASTQRVGYNYGYTF. The DNA of the CDR3 is TGTGCCAGCACCCAAAGGGTGGGGTATAACTATGGCTACACCTTC.

Ten or more counts support this clonotype. V gene TRBV11-2 combines with J gene TRBJ1-5; D is undetermined. Germline CDR1 SGHAT, CDR2 FQNNGV. CDR3 length: 13 amino acids. Between the trimmed V and J ends, which lost 4 bases and 4 bases, there was a span of 8 bases. The chain's CDR3 is CASSSSSNQPQHF. The CDR3 DNA is TGTGCCAGCAGCTCGTCGTCGAATCAGCCCCAGCATTTT.

V and J are TRBV6-1 and TRBJ2-1, with 7 bases matching TRBD1. The CDR3 sequence is 12 residues long. The V and J ends lost 8 bases and 5 bases, in that order; junction bases with no gene match: 3. Germline V gene lookup returns CDR1 MNHNS and CDR2 SASEGT. The CDR3 DNA reads TGTGCCAGCGCGCAGGGGGACAATGAGCAGTTCTTC. It codes for CASAQGDNEQFF.

The CDR3 sequence: CASSETGYTQYF. CDR3 sequence (DNA): TGTGCCAGCAGCGAAACCGGCTATACGCAGTATTTT. This chain uses TRBV9 with TRBJ2-3; no firm D call. The CDR3 covers 12 residues. Per germline, CDR1 SGDLS and CDR2 YYNGEE. The ends were cut back, 3 bases at V and 7 bases at J, with 9 bases in the middle. The complete variable domain, with remaining parts taken from reference TRBV9 and TRBJ2-3, reads DSGVTQTPKHLITATGQRVTLRCSPRSGDLSVYWYQQSLDQGLQFLIQYYNGEERAKGNILERFSAQQFPDLHSELNLSSLELGDSALYFCASSETGYTQYFGPGTRLTVL.

This clonotype was seen repeatedly, ten times or more. V is TRBV7-9 and J is TRBJ1-6; 10 nucleotides agree with TRBD1. The CDR3 sequence is 18 residues long. Germline assignment: CDR1 SEHNR and CDR2 FQNEAQ (reference sequence). The J segment lost 3 bases and the V segment lost 3 bases, leaving 8 bases of the junction unmatched. CDR3 DNA sequence: TGTGCCAGCAGCTTTATTGGGACAGGGGACAACTATAATTCACCCCTCCACTTT. As protein: CASSFIGTGDNYNSPLHF. Supplemented by reference TRBV7-9 and TRBJ1-6, the full variable domain reads DTGVSQNPRHKITKRGQNVTFRCDPISEHNRLYWYRQTLGQGPEFLTYFQNEAQLEKSRLLSDRFSAERPKGSFSTLEIQRTEQGDSAMYLCASSFIGTGDNYNSPLHFGNGTRLTVT.

As to this clonotype: This may stem from a read error, because a much larger clone lies one nucleotide away. The chain has TRBV30 and TRBJ1-2; a possible D gene is TRBD1 (6 bases). The CDR3 contains 13 residues. Trimming cost V 8 bases and J 4 bases, with 17 bases left between them. Germline V lookup: CDR1 GTSNPN, CDR2 SVGIG (reference sequence). This CDR3 is CARDETGFYGYTF. In DNA, the CDR3 is TGTGCCCGGGATGAGACAGGCTTCTATGGCTACACCTTC.

There are many counts of this clonotype. This chain connects TRBV20-1 to TRBJ1-1; tentative D call: TRBD1 (6 bases). CDR1 and CDR2 from the germline V gene are DFQATT and SNEGSKA (reference sequence). The CDR3 covers 13 residues. The DNA of the CDR3 is TGCCTATGTGGATTCAGGGGAGGCAGTGAAGCTTTCTTT. Protein product: CLCGFRGGSEAFF.

In this sample, this clonotype turned up many times. V and J are TRBV11-3 and TRBJ1-3; D remains ambiguous. The germline V gene has CDR1 SGHNT and CDR2 YENEEA. The CDR3 extends over 14 amino acids. V was shortened by 6 bases and J by 2 bases, with 11 bases between the two germline ends. This CDR3 reads CASSLIDTGNTIYF. The CDR3 DNA reads TGTGCCAGCAGTCTTATTGATACTGGAAACACCATATATTTT.

This clonotype was observed a few times. The chain links TRBV24-1 to TRBJ2-1, with 10 nucleotides matching TRBD2. Germline V gene data show CDR1 as KGHDR and CDR2 as SFDVKD. The ends lost 7 bases at V and 7 bases at J; junction bases unmatched: 6. The CDR3 contains 14 residues. The CDR3: CATSTGLATNEQFF. Here the CDR3 DNA reads TGTGCCACCAGCACGGGACTAGCGACAAATGAGCAGTTCTTC.

This clonotype was seen ten or more times. The V call is TRBV12-3 or TRBV12-4, the J call TRBJ1-5, with 11 bases lining up with TRBD1. V shed 6 bases and J 7 bases; nucleotides not matched to a gene: 8. CDR3 length: 15 amino acids. CDR3 loop: CASSPGTGGRQPQHF. The CDR3 nucleotides are TGTGCCAGCAGCCCCGGGACAGGGGGACGCCAGCCCCAGCATTTT.

This clonotype occurred many times. The chain couples TRBV20-1 to TRBJ1-1; 10 positions agree with TRBD1. The V segment lost 3 bases and the J segment 7 bases; nucleotides outside the gene matches: 5. The V gene's germline CDR1 is DFQATT and CDR2 SNEGSKA (reference sequence). This CDR3 is built from 13 residues. The CDR3 sequence is CSASGTGEDEAFF. CDR3 DNA sequence: TGCAGTGCTAGCGGGACAGGGGAAGATGAAGCTTTCTTT.